This TCR beta chain was retrieved from a study of radiation and T cells in renal cell carcinoma. Study overall: Nephrectomy followed 15 Gy stereotactic body radiation by 4 weeks. Study-level findings and limits: Pretreatment tumor biopsies were lacking, so baseline clonotypes are unknown. In blood, top tumor clones expanded by 2 weeks, shrinking by 4.

Time point meaning: baseline pretreatment blood. As for treatment: 15 Gy SBRT to primary tumor, nephrectomy 4 weeks later. The patient's renal cell carcinoma had clear cell pathology. Assay: immunoSEQ multiplex PCR; the TCRdb copy retains only in-frame clones and omits some. Of roughly 120,000 clones in the sample, around 83% were seen once. V shed 5 bases, J shed 5 bases, and the junction held 9 bases outside the gene matches. This CDR3 has 16 amino acids. Germline V lookup: CDR1 SEHNR, CDR2 FQNEAQ (reference sequence). A note on this clone: Its antigen is undetermined.

The receptor's source is a woman aged 55-75 years with renal cell carcinoma. Sequencing was performed on blood, taken from a patient whose treatment included radiotherapy and nephrectomy. The gene calls are TRBV7-9 and TRBJ2-1; 10 bases fit TRBD2. The chain's CDR3 is CASSPLTSGVHNEQFF. The CDR3 DNA follows: TGTGCCAGCAGCCCCCTTACTAGCGGGGTTCACAATGAGCAGTTCTTC.